This T cell receptor (beta chain) is from a study of T cells in Graves' hyperthyroidism and ophthalmopathy. Overall study results and limits: Most clonotypes expanded in the thyroid (above 0.001) were also present in blood. Prediction of ophthalmopathy progression came a median 6.5 months pre-onset.

Lactation, pregnancy, other autoimmune disease or uncontrolled infection led to exclusion of patients. Clinical symptoms, serum thyroxine, TRAb, thyroid ultrasound and orbital computed tomography established diagnosis. Germline CDR1 and CDR2: DFQATT and SNEGSKA (reference sequence). The CDR3 runs to 15 residues. The V segment lost 1 base and the J segment 5 bases; nucleotides outside the gene matches: 8. The sample holds many counts of this clonotype. Its antigen remains unknown. Researchers amplified the TCR beta CDR3 regions from RNA transcripts. A first-round RT-PCR of the TCR CDR3 used the HTBI primer set. MiXCR, run by TCRdb on the multiplex PCR reads, gives a single entry per CDR3 protein. The table includes under 350,000 distinct CDR3 sequences, 15% to 20% detected once.

The sample taken for sequencing was blood. The TCR originated in a woman aged 60-70 years with Graves' ophthalmopathy. The chain employs TRBV20-1 and TRBJ2-1, with TRBD2 matching 7 bases. The CDR3 spells CSARGVIAGHNEQFF. The CDR3 bases are TGCAGTGCTAGAGGTGTAATAGCGGGCCACAATGAGCAGTTCTTC.